Listed below are T cell receptor beta chains from one sample, sequenced in a study of T-cell memory formation after mild COVID-19. TCRdb re-derived calls from the 5' RACE reads in MiXCR, one entry per CDR3 protein. The sample holds hundreds of thousands of distinct CDR3 sequences; about 15% are singletons and the top ten take approximately 3.6%. The specimen sequenced was PBMCs or a T cell subset sorted from them (not recorded which). The receptors shown here come from a man aged 18 to 35 who had mild COVID-19 (a few samples of this study predate the infection). Cell type and time point are not known. The CDR3 runs from the conserved cysteine through the conserved F or W. The D gene is left open where the match is weak. Clone sizes are given selectively: once, few, many, or a class where the clone is expanded.

TGTGCCATCAGTCTCAGGGGGCTCGCGGAAGCTTTCTTT	CAISLRGLAEAFF	-	TRBD1	TRBV10-3	TRBJ1-1
TGTGCCAGCAGCCAACAGGGCATAACGAGTTACAATGAGCAGTTCTTC	CASSQQGITSYNEQFF	-	-	TRBV11-1	TRBJ2-1
TGCGCCAGCAGCCTCTATAGCGGGGGCCCTGGTTTCGAGCAGTTCTTC	CASSLYSGGPGFEQFF	-	TRBD2	TRBV5-1	TRBJ2-1
TGTGCCAGCAGCCAAGCCGGACGCCGGGCTAAGATCGGGGAGCTGTTTTTT	CASSQAGRRAKIGELFF	-	-	TRBV3-1	TRBJ2-2
TGCGCCAGCAGCTTGGTAACCATCGGACAGGGGCGGAGAACCAAAAACATTCAGTACTTC	CASSLVTIGQGRRTKNIQYF	-	TRBD1	TRBV5-1	TRBJ2-4
TGCGCCAGCAGCTTTACCGGGGCCGGGACAGATACGCAGTATTTT	CASSFTGAGTDTQYF	-	-	TRBV5-1	TRBJ2-3
TGTGCCAGCAGCTTAGCGGGGGGATGGGACGAGCAGTACTTC	CASSLAGGWDEQYF	few	-	TRBV7-2	TRBJ2-7
TGTGCCAGCAGCACATGGGGCAGGGGAGAGACCCAGTACTTC	CASSTWGRGETQYF	-	-	TRBV5-4	TRBJ2-5
TGCGCCAGCAGTTCAGACAGCTCCTACAATGAGCAGTTCTTC	CASSSDSSYNEQFF	few	-	TRBV5-1	TRBJ2-1
TGTGCCAGCAGCGTAGAGGTCAGCACAGATACGCAGTATTTT	CASSVEVSTDTQYF	many	-	TRBV9	TRBJ2-3
TGTGCCAGCAGCGTAAATGATAACTATGGCTACACCTTC	CASSVNDNYGYTF	few	-	TRBV9	TRBJ1-2
TGCGCCAGCGGCCATTTGACAGGGACTCGTGTCGGCTACACCTTC	CASGHLTGTRVGYTF	-	TRBD1	TRBV4-3	TRBJ1-2
TGTGCCAGCGGAAGGGGTGGGGAAGCTTTCTTT	CASGRGGEAFF	many	-	TRBV5-5	TRBJ1-1
TGCAGTGCTCATCAGCCCTCGGGGGGCCGATACAATGAGCAGTTCTTC	CSAHQPSGGRYNEQFF	-	-	TRBV20-1	TRBJ2-1
TGTGCCAGCAGCCCAGACACAGCGGGCGGTGGCTACACCTTC	CASSPDTAGGGYTF	many	-	TRBV7-3	TRBJ1-2
TGTGCCAGCAGCTTAGGATCGGGGGCCTCCTCTGGAAACACCATATATTTT	CASSLGSGASSGNTIYF	few	-	TRBV7-6	TRBJ1-3
TGCAGTGCTAGGGCTGGGACTAGCGGACTTTCCTACAATGAGCAGTTCTTC	CSARAGTSGLSYNEQFF	few	TRBD2	TRBV20-1	TRBJ2-1
TGTGCCAATGCGTGGGCTGGAAACACCATATATTTT	CANAWAGNTIYF	many	-	TRBV12-3/TRBV12-4	TRBJ1-3
TGCAGCGTTGGACAGGGGGCGAGCCAGCCCCAGCATTTT	CSVGQGASQPQHF	-	TRBD1	TRBV29-1	TRBJ1-5
TGCAGCGCCCCAAGCGGGGACATTCAGTACTTC	CSAPSGDIQYF	few	TRBD2	TRBV20-1	TRBJ2-4
TGTGCCAGCAGCCGGACTAGGGGACAAGAGACCCAGTACTTC	CASSRTRGQETQYF	few	TRBD2	TRBV5-5	TRBJ2-5
TGCGCCAGCCGTCTTACGGGGGCCTACGAGCAGTACTTC	CASRLTGAYEQYF	few	-	TRBV5-1	TRBJ2-7
TGCGCCAGCAGCCAAGAGTTTGGCTTTGCGAGGGAGAGAAACACCATATATTTT	CASSQEFGFARERNTIYF	few	-	TRBV4-1	TRBJ1-3
TGTGCCAGCAGCCAACAAAACATTCAGTACTTC	CASSQQNIQYF	few	-	TRBV14	TRBJ2-4
TGCAGCGCCTCGGGCAGGGCCTACAATGAGCAGTTCTTC	CSASGRAYNEQFF	few	-	TRBV29-1	TRBJ2-1
TGTGCCAGCAGCGCGTTGCCCGGGACTAGCGGCAGCACAGATACGCAGTATTTT	CASSALPGTSGSTDTQYF	few	TRBD2	TRBV9	TRBJ2-3
TGTGCCAGCAGTTTAGGGTTCCGGGGTCCCGCCGTTTCACCCCTCCACTTT	CASSLGFRGPAVSPLHF	few	-	TRBV12-3/TRBV12-4	TRBJ1-6
TGCGCCAGCAGCGCCGGGACTAGCGGGGGTCTCGTAGACAATGAGCAGTTCTTC	CASSAGTSGGLVDNEQFF	few	TRBD2	TRBV5-1	TRBJ2-1
TGTGCCAGCAGCTACGGACAGGGAATCTTGAAGGACCAGTACTTC	CASSYGQGILKDQYF	-	TRBD1	TRBV7-9	TRBJ2-5
TGTGCCAGCAGCGGTCGGCAGGTGTTGAACACTGAAGCTTTCTTT	CASSGRQVLNTEAFF	-	-	TRBV7-2	TRBJ1-1